This T cell receptor (beta chain) emerged from a study of shared T cell receptors in the human thymus. The CDR3 is made up of 17 amino acids. From germline, CDR1 is SGHVS and CDR2 FQNEAQ. V gave up 5 bases and J gave up 2 bases, with 20 bases separating them. Data came from immunoSEQ multiplex PCR; TCRdb stores just in-frame clones and leaves some out. This table has around 730,000 clones, approximately 85% appearing once. The same sample was also used in a study of human thymus T cells. That report adds: The donor group consisted of healthy Finnish infants who were having corrective surgery for congenital heart defects. Corrective heart surgery yielded the resections from which the thymus tissue came. Thymic repertoires from unrelated individuals overlapped highly, related research reported.

The TCR sequence derives from a girl under three years old with a congenital heart defect. Sequences were obtained from thymocytes. The rearrangement joins TRBV7-8 to TRBJ2-3; possible D gene TRBD2, 5 bases. CDR3 loop: CASSLTVPADHTDTQYF. Written as DNA, the CDR3 is TGTGCCAGCAGCCTAACGGTCCCAGCGGATCACACAGATACGCAGTATTTT.